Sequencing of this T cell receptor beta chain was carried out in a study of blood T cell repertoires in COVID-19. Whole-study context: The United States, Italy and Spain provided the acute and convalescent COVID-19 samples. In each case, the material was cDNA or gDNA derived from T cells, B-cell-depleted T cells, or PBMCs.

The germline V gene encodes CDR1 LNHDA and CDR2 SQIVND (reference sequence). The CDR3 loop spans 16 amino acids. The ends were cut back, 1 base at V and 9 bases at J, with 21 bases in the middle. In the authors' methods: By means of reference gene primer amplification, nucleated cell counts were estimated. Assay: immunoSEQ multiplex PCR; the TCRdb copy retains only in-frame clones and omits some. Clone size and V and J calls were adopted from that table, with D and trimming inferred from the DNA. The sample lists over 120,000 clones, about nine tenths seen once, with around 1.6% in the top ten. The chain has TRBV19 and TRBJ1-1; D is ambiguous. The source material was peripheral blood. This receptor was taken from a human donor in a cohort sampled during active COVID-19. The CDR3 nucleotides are TGTGCCAGTAGTATAGTCGTTCCCCGGGAGACGTACCAAGCTTTCTTT. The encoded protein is CASSIVVPRETYQAFF.